The 9 T cell receptor beta chains listed next were all sequenced from one sample in a study of technical replicates of blood from several donors. Here immunoSEQ multiplex PCR was the method, and the copy in TCRdb shows in-frame clones only, minus some. The sample lists about 70,000 clones, 94% occurring once. Sequenced input: T cells isolated from PBMCs. The receptors originated from a human donor in good health.

The rearrangement joins TRBV7-9 to TRBJ1-2; D remains ambiguous. The length of the CDR3 is 15 residues. V was shortened by 1 base and J by 2 bases, with 11 bases between the two germline ends. Per germline, CDR1 SEHNR and CDR2 FQNEAQ (reference sequence). The CDR3 DNA sequence: TGTGCCAGCAGCTTAGGAGGCGGACTGAACTATGGCTACACCTTC. Its translation: CASSLGGGLNYGYTF.

The gene calls are TRBV6-1 and TRBJ2-7, with D maybe TRBD1 (6 bases). The CDR3 consists of 17 residues. Trimming cost V 1 base and J 5 bases, with 21 bases left between them. Germline V gene lookup returns CDR1 MNHNS and CDR2 SASEGT. This chain's CDR3 is CASSEGGGAAPVDEQYF. The CDR3 coding sequence is TGTGCCAGCAGTGAAGGAGGGGGAGCGGCCCCCGTAGACGAGCAGTACTTC.

In this sample, this clone turned up once. The V call is TRBV28, the J call TRBJ1-1; D is uncertain. Germline V CDR1 and CDR2: MDHEN, SYDVKM. V gave up 6 bases and J gave up 2 bases, with 13 bases separating them. The CDR3 runs to 14 residues. This CDR3 is CASSFSDKNTEAFF. Here the CDR3 DNA reads TGTGCCAGCAGCTTCAGCGATAAAAACACTGAAGCTTTCTTT.

The chain couples TRBV9 to TRBJ2-3; TRBD2 matches at 9 bases. The germline CDR1 and CDR2 sequences are SGDLS and YYNGEE. CDR3 size: 16 residues. V shed 2 bases and J 2 bases; nucleotides not matched to a gene: 6. The CDR3 DNA reads TGTGCCAGCAGCGTGAGCGGGAGGTATACCACAGATACGCAGTATTTT. As protein: CASSVSGRYTTDTQYF.

V is TRBV6-5 and J is TRBJ1-5, with D possibly TRBD1 on 6 matching bases. CDR1 and CDR2 from the germline V gene are MNHEY and SVGAGI. V was trimmed by 5 bases and J by 5 bases, leaving 13 bases between them. This CDR3 is 14 amino acids long. The CDR3 sequence: CASSPRDTYQPQHF. Written as DNA, the CDR3 is TGTGCCAGCAGTCCCCGGGACACGTATCAGCCCCAGCATTTT.

The chain couples TRBV25-1 to TRBJ1-1; D gene unclear. Germline V gene sequence: CDR1 MGHDK, CDR2 SYGVNS. The CDR3 is 13 residues long. Trimming shortened V by 5 bases and J by 1 base, and 8 bases separated the two germline ends. CDR3 nucleotide sequence: TGTGCCAGCAGTAAGTTGAGGAACACTGAAGCTTTCTTT. This encodes CASSKLRNTEAFF.

The DNA of the CDR3 is TGTGCCAGCAGTGACCTGACAGGGGATGGAAACACCATATATTTT. Amino acids: CASSDLTGDGNTIYF. The gene calls are TRBV6-1 and TRBJ1-3; the match to TRBD1 covers 8 bases. Trimming at V came to 3 bases and at J to 3 bases, leaving 4 bases not matched to a gene. The CDR3 loop spans 15 amino acids. From germline, CDR1 is MNHNS and CDR2 SASEGT.

This chain joins TRBV7-2 and TRBJ1-4; D gene ambiguous. Per the germline V gene, CDR1 is SGHTA and CDR2 is FQGNSA. The CDR3 has 13 amino acids. V shed 1 base and J shed 4 bases, with 4 bases lying between them. The CDR3 DNA reads as TGTGCCAGCAGCTTAGACATTAATGAAAAACTGTTTTTT. Its protein product is CASSLDINEKLFF.

The chain recombines TRBV4-1 with TRBJ2-7; TRBD2 matches 7 bases. The germline V gene has CDR1 MGHRA and CDR2 YSYEKL. Trimming took 0 bases from V and 4 from J; bases not matched to a gene: 9. The CDR3 runs 16 residues. CDR3: CASSQEGGGRPYEQYF. In DNA, the CDR3 is TGCGCCAGCAGCCAAGAGGGGGGGGGAAGACCATACGAGCAGTACTTC.